The 5 T cell receptor beta chains below come from one sample, sequenced in a study of T cells after yellow fever vaccination. In TCRdb, the 5' RACE reads were re-called with MiXCR into one record per CDR3 protein. The sample has 96,000 or so distinct CDR3 sequences, roughly 10% seen once. The sample was CD8+ T cells not binding an NS4B(214-222) dextramer, sorted from PBMCs, taken around 15 days after the first yellow fever vaccination. The receptors come from a man between 18 and 35 years old who received the YFV17D yellow fever vaccine.

This clonotype was counted at least ten times. The gene calls are TRBV29-1 and TRBJ1-1, with TRBD1 matching 9 bases. Germline lookup yields CDR1 SQVTM and CDR2 ANQGSEA. CDR3 length: 17 residues. The V and J ends lost 3 bases and 0 bases, in that order; junction bases with no gene match: 11. In DNA form, the CDR3 reads TGCAGCGTTGAGGACGTCCGGGACAGGGCCGTGAACACTGAAGCTTTCTTT. Encoded protein: CSVEDVRDRAVNTEAFF.

This chain joins TRBV7-9 and TRBJ2-7; 8 nucleotides line up with TRBD1. CDR3 length equals 15 residues. The V segment lost 5 bases and the J segment 4 bases; nucleotides outside the gene matches: 10. Germline CDR1 reads SEHNR; CDR2 reads FQNEAQ (reference sequence). The CDR3 sequence is CASSPDDRGIYEQYF. The CDR3 bases are TGTGCCAGCAGCCCTGACGACAGGGGTATTTACGAGCAGTACTTC.

This sequence joins TRBV7-2 and TRBJ2-5; D call uncertain. Per germline, CDR1 SGHTA and CDR2 FQGNSA. This CDR3 has 14 residues. Trimming removed 4 bases from V and 5 bases from J, with 14 bases in between. This CDR3 is CASSSASDFETQYF. In DNA, the CDR3 is TGTGCCAGCAGCTCAGCAAGCGATTTCGAGACCCAGTACTTC.

Written as DNA, the CDR3 is TGTGCCACTAAAGGGGGAGGAGGGTTTAATGAAAAACTGTTTTTT. Translated: CATKGGGGFNEKLFF. V gene TRBV4-2 combines with J gene TRBJ1-4, with D maybe TRBD1 (6 bases). Between the trimmed V and J ends, which lost 10 bases and 4 bases, there was a span of 19 bases. The CDR3 has 15 amino acids. Germline loops: CDR1 LGHNA, CDR2 YNFKEQ.

This clonotype was found a few times. V is TRBV7-9 and J is TRBJ2-3, with a tentative D call TRBD2 (5 bases). Between the trimmed V and J ends, which lost 5 bases and 2 bases, there was a span of 14 bases. The CDR3 loop spans 15 amino acids. CDR1 SEHNR and CDR2 FQNEAQ come from the germline V gene (reference sequence). CDR3 sequence (DNA): TGTGCCAGCAGCCCGAACCTAGCTTACACAGATACGCAGTATTTT. Its translation is CASSPNLAYTDTQYF.